The 12 T cell receptor beta chains given below trace back to one sample, sequenced in a study of CD8 T cells in ankylosing spondylitis. TCRdb reanalysed the 5' RACE reads using MiXCR and keeps one entry per CDR3 protein. The sample lists roughly 240,000 distinct CDR3 sequences; 8% to 10% were seen once. The sequenced material came from blood, either unsorted or a sorted T cell fraction (not recorded which). The origin of the receptors is a female donor with ankylosing spondylitis or in good health (not recorded which).

The table lists this clonotype with many counts. The chain has TRBV29-1 and TRBJ2-4; possible D gene TRBD2, 5 bases. The CDR3 extends over 14 amino acids. CDR1 is SQVTM, CDR2 ANQGSEA, per germline. V lost 7 bases to trimming and J lost 1 base, with 14 bases between them. The CDR3 DNA is TGCAGCGCCGGGGTCACCGGCGCCAAAAACATTCAGTACTTC. This gives the protein CSAGVTGAKNIQYF.

In its sample, this clonotype was seen many times. The gene calls are TRBV27 and TRBJ1-5; D is possibly TRBD1 (6 bases). Germline CDR1 and CDR2: MNHEY and SMNVEV (reference sequence). The CDR3 length is 16 residues. The V and J ends lost 5 bases and 1 base respectively, with 15 bases between them. The CDR3 reads CASSPLEGQSNQPQHF. The DNA for the CDR3 is TGTGCCAGCAGTCCCCTCGAAGGACAGAGCAATCAGCCCCAGCATTTT.

This clonotype was recorded at least ten times. V usage is TRBV4-3 and J usage is TRBJ2-7; D is possibly TRBD2 (5 bases). V was clipped by 3 bases and J by 3 bases, with 18 bases between them. Looked up from germline, CDR1 is LGHNA and CDR2 is YSLEER. The CDR3 extends over 16 amino acids. In nucleotides, the CDR3 is TGCGCCAGCAGCCAGGTAGGCCTCAACGGGATCTACGAGCAGTACTTC. This sequence encodes CASSQVGLNGIYEQYF.

A note on this clonotype: This may stem from a read error, because a much larger clone lies one nucleotide away. The CDR3 DNA reads as TGTGCCGGCAGCTCGACTGTGGGGGAGACCCAGTACTTC. It yields the protein CAGSSTVGETQYF. The J gene is TRBJ2-5, the V gene TRBV13; D is unresolved. Germline V gene data show CDR1 as PRHDT and CDR2 as FYEKMQ (reference sequence). The CDR3 contains 13 residues. Combining the CDR3 with reference TRBV13 and TRBJ2-5 gives the whole variable domain AAGVIQSPRHLIKEKRETATLKCYPIPRHDTVYWYQQGPGQDPQFLISFYEKMQSDKGSIPDRFSAQQFSDYHSELNMSSLELGDSALYFCAGSSTVGETQYFGPGTRLLVL.

This rearrangement joins TRBV21-1 to TRBJ2-7. TRBV21-1 is listed as a pseudogene. The CDR3 is 14 residues long. CDR3: CASSKALGRSEQYF. The CDR3 DNA sequence: TGTGCCAGCAGCAAAGCGCTTGGAAGGTCGGAGCAGTACTTC.

This clonotype came up many times. The V call is TRBV20-1, the J call TRBJ1-4, with 7 bases matching TRBD1. V lost 6 bases and J lost 7; bases outside the gene matches: 8. Germline CDR1 is DFQATT and CDR2 is SNEGSKA (reference sequence). This CDR3 contains 13 residues. The CDR3 protein is CSARTGPSEKLFF. The CDR3 coding sequence is TGCAGTGCACGGACAGGTCCAAGTGAAAAACTGTTTTTT.

This clonotype was found many times. This chain uses TRBV19 with TRBJ1-6, with a tentative D call TRBD1 (6 bases). The ends were cut back, 7 bases at V and 5 bases at J, with 9 bases in the middle. The CDR3 totals 13 residues. Germline V gives CDR1 LNHDA, CDR2 SQIVND (reference sequence). CDR3 protein: CASTDRNNSPLHF. CDR3 nucleotide sequence: TGTGCCAGTACCGACAGGAATAATTCACCCCTCCACTTT.

This clonotype was recorded a few times. The J gene is TRBJ1-2, the V gene TRBV7-9; TRBD1 aligns across 8 bases. With V trimmed by 5 bases and J by 8 bases, 13 bases remained unmatched. Germline V gene lookup returns CDR1 SEHNR and CDR2 FQNEAQ (reference sequence). This CDR3 is 15 amino acids long. CDR3 region: CASSPSPPGQEGYTF. CDR3 coding DNA: TGTGCCAGCAGCCCTTCACCCCCGGGACAGGAAGGCTACACCTTC.

The V and J genes are TRBV7-9 and TRBJ2-7, with D maybe TRBD2 (5 bases). This CDR3 is built from 13 residues. The V end lost 9 bases, the J end lost 0 bases, and 12 bases lay between the germline ends. CDR1 is SEHNR and CDR2 is FQNEAQ in the germline V gene (reference sequence). CDR3 residues: CASGSPSSYEQYF. CDR3 coding DNA: TGTGCCAGTGGGAGTCCAAGCTCCTACGAGCAGTACTTC.

This clonotype has a count of ten or more. The genes are TRBV12-3 or TRBV12-4 and TRBJ2-7; D may match TRBD1 or TRBD2 (5 bases each). This CDR3 has 13 residues. V was trimmed by 5 bases and J by 5 bases, leaving 13 bases between them. The CDR3 sequence is CASSGTLLHEQYF. As DNA, the CDR3 is TGTGCCAGCAGTGGGACCTTGCTCCACGAGCAGTACTTC.

This clonotype has a count of ten or more. The rearrangement joins TRBV4-3 to TRBJ1-1, with D uncertain. Germline V gives CDR1 LGHNA, CDR2 YSLEER. Trimming pared 4 bases from V and 2 bases from J, leaving 11 bases between. The CDR3 loop spans 14 amino acids. DNA for the CDR3: TGCGCCAGCAGCCCCGACATGGGAAACACTGAAGCTTTCTTT. Amino acids: CASSPDMGNTEAFF.

The chain joins TRBV4-2 to TRBJ2-4; the match to TRBD1 covers 9 bases. V lost 4 bases to trimming and J lost 3 bases; unmatched junction nucleotides: 13. Looked up from germline, CDR1 is LGHNA and CDR2 is YNFKEQ. This CDR3 is built from 18 residues. CDR3 bases: TGTGCCAGCAGCCCGGAGGCGGGACAGGGATGGTTCAAAAACATTCAGTACTTC. Its protein product is CASSPEAGQGWFKNIQYF.